These 10 T cell receptor beta chains were all obtained from the same sample, sequenced in a study of blood T cells in healthy people across ages. Combining a sample-barcoded 5' primer with a J-beta primer mix, a second PCR ran for roughly 7 to 11 cycles. Each CDR3 protein gets one entry after TCRdb re-called the 5' RACE reads with MiXCR. The sample lists about 1.8 million distinct CDR3 sequences; roughly 49% were seen once. Source material: blood. The receptor source for this set is a woman in her forties in good health.

The V and J genes are TRBV24-1 and TRBJ2-5, with D tentatively TRBD1 (6 bases). Germline-derived CDR1 and CDR2 are KGHDR and SFDVKD. This CDR3 has 15 amino acids. Trimming took 3 bases from V and 5 from J, leaving 15 bases between them. This chain's CDR3 is CATSDPVIQGETQYF. The CDR3 bases are TGTGCCACCAGTGATCCTGTCATCCAGGGGGAGACCCAGTACTTC.

V and J are TRBV9 and TRBJ2-7, with no clear D. Trimming stripped 4 bases from V and 3 bases from J, with 8 bases between. This CDR3 has 12 residues. Per germline, CDR1 SGDLS and CDR2 YYNGEE. CDR3 DNA sequence: TGTGCCAGCAGCCGTTGGGACTACGAGCAGTACTTC. It codes for CASSRWDYEQYF.

This chain joins TRBV27 and TRBJ2-7; D gene uncertain. The germline V gene has CDR1 MNHEY and CDR2 SMNVEV (reference sequence). V was clipped by 7 bases and J by 5 bases, with 12 bases between them. The length of the CDR3 is 12 residues. The CDR3 is CASTSSLNEQYF. The CDR3 region has the DNA TGTGCCAGCACCTCTTCCCTTAACGAGCAGTACTTC.

This chain connects TRBV5-6 to TRBJ2-7; the D gene is possibly TRBD1 (6 bases). CDR3 size: 14 residues. The germline V and J ends were trimmed by 3 bases and 3 bases, with 13 bases remaining between them. Germline V lookup: CDR1 SGHDT, CDR2 YYEEEE. The CDR3 spells CASSWSNRDYEQYF. The CDR3 DNA sequence: TGTGCCAGCAGCTGGTCAAACAGGGACTACGAGCAGTACTTC.

This clonotype was seen a few times. The chain links TRBV20-1 to TRBJ2-5; D gene uncertain. Germline CDR1 is DFQATT and CDR2 is SNEGSKA (reference sequence). The CDR3 has 11 amino acids. V lost 6 bases to trimming and J lost 7 bases, with 12 bases between them. The CDR3 is CSAPTPGTQYF. CDR3 DNA: TGCAGTGCCCCAACTCCTGGGACCCAGTACTTC.

The chain couples TRBV7-9 to TRBJ2-3; D call uncertain. Germline lookup yields CDR1 SEHNR and CDR2 FQNEAQ (reference sequence). The CDR3 loop spans 15 amino acids. V was cut by 5 bases and J by 0 bases, with 12 bases left in between. The CDR3 sequence is CASSPPSTSTDTQYF. For the CDR3, the DNA is TGTGCCAGCAGCCCCCCTTCGACTAGCACAGATACGCAGTATTTT.

In regard to this clonotype: The junction shows a germline mismatch at one end, possibly a read error. V gene TRBV4-1 combines with J gene TRBJ2-3; unclear D gene. This CDR3 comprises 15 residues. The germline gives CDR1 MGHRA, CDR2 YSYEKL. This CDR3 reads CAGSQDPYVVDTQYF. The CDR3 DNA is TGCGCCGGCAGCCAAGATCCGTATGTAGTAGATACGCAGTATTTT.

The chain has TRBV7-9 and TRBJ2-1, with D possibly being TRBD2 (7 bases). CDR1 and CDR2 from the germline V gene are SEHNR and FQNEAQ (reference sequence). The length of the CDR3 is 16 residues. V was clipped by 2 bases and J by 6 bases, with 17 bases between them. DNA for the CDR3: TGTGCCAGCAGCTTACGGGGGCGGGGGCCATTCAATGAGCAGTTCTTC. This encodes CASSLRGRGPFNEQFF.

This clonotype has just a few counts. Written as DNA, the CDR3 is TGTGCCAGCACCCCGGACAGGGGCTATGAGCAGTTCTTC. As protein: CASTPDRGYEQFF. V usage is TRBV12-3 or TRBV12-4 and J usage is TRBJ2-1; 9 positions match TRBD1. This CDR3 region has 13 residues. The J segment lost 8 bases and the V segment lost 7 bases, leaving 6 bases of the junction unmatched.

V usage is TRBV6-5 and J usage is TRBJ2-7; D ambiguous. The V end was cut by 8 bases, the J end by 2 bases, with 10 bases between. The CDR3 extends over 12 amino acids. CDR1 is MNHEY and CDR2 is SVGAGI in the germline V gene. CDR3 DNA sequence: TGTGCCAGCCACAACAGCCCCTACGAGCAGTACTTC. Amino acid sequence: CASHNSPYEQYF.